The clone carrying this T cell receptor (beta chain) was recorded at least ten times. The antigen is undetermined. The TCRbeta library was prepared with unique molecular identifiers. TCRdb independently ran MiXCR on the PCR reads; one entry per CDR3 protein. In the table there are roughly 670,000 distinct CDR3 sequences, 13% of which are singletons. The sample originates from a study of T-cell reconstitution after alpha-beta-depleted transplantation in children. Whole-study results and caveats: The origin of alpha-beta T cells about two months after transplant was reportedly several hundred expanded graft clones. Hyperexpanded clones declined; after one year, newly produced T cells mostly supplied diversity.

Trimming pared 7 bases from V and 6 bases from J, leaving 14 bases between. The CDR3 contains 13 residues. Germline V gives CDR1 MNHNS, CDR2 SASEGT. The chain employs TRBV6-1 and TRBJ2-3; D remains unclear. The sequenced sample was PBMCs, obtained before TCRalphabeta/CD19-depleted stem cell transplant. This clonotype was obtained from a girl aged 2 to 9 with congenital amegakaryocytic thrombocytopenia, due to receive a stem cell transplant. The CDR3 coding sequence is TGTGCCAGCACCCTTCATCGTGGGGATACGCAGTATTTT. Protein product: CASTLHRGDTQYF.